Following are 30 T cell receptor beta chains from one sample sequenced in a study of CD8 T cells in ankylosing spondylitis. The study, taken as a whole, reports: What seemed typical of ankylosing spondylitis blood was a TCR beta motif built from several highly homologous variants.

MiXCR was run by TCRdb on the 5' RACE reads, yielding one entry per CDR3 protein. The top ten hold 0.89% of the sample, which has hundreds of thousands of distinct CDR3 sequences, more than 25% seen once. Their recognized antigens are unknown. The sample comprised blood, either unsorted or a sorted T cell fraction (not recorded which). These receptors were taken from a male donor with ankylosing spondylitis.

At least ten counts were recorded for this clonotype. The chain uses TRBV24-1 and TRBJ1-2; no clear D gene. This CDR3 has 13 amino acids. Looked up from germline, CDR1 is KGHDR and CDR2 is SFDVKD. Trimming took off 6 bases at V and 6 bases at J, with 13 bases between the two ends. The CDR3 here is CATSLTDSHGYTF. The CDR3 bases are TGTGCCACCAGTTTAACAGACTCGCATGGCTACACCTTC.

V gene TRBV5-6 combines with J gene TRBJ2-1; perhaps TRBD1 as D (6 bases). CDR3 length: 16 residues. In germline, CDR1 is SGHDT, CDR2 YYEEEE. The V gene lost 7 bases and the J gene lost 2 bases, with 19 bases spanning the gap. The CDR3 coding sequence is TGTGCCAGCGTACTGGGACACCAACACACCTACAATGAGCAGTTCTTC. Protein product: CASVLGHQHTYNEQFF.

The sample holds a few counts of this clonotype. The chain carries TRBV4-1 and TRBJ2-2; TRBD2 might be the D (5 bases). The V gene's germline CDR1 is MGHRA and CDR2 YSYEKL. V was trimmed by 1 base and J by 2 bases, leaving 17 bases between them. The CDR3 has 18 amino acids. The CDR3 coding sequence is TGCGCCAGCAGCCAAGCGGGGAAAGTGAAGATCAACACCGGGGAGCTGTTTTTT. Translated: CASSQAGKVKINTGELFF.

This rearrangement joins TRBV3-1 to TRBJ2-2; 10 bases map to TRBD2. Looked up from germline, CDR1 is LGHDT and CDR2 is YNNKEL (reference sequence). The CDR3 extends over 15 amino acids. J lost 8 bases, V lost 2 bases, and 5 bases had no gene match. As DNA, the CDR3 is TGTGCCAGCAGCCAAACAGGACTAGCGGTGGGGGAGCTGTTTTTT. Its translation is CASSQTGLAVGELFF.

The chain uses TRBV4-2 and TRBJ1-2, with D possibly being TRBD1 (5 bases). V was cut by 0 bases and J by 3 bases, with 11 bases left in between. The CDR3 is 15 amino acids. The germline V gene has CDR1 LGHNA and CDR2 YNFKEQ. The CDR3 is CASSQEEGRDYGYTF. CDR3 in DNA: TGTGCCAGCAGCCAAGAAGAAGGCAGGGACTATGGCTACACCTTC.

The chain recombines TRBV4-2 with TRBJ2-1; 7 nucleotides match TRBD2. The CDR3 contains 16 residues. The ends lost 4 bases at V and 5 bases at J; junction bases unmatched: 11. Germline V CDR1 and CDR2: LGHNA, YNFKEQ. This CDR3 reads CASSPGLRLDHNEQFF. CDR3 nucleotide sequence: TGTGCCAGCAGCCCGGGACTAAGGCTGGACCACAATGAGCAGTTCTTC.

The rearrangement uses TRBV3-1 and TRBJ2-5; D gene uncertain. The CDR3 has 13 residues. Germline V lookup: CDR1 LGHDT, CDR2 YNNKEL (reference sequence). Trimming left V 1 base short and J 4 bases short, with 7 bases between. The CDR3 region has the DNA TGTGCCAGCAGCCAAGGCCTCAGAGAGACCCAGTACTTC. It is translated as CASSQGLRETQYF.

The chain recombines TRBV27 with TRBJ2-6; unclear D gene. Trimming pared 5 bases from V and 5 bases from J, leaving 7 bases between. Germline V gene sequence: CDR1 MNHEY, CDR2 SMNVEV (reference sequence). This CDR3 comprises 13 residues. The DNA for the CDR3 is TGTGCCAGCAGTCCCCTCTGGGCCAACGTCCTGACTTTC. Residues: CASSPLWANVLTF.

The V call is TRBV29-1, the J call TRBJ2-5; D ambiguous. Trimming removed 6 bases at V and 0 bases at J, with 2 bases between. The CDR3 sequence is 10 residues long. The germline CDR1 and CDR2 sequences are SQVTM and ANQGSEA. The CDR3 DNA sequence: TGCAGCGTGGACCAAGAGACCCAGTACTTC. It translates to CSVDQETQYF.

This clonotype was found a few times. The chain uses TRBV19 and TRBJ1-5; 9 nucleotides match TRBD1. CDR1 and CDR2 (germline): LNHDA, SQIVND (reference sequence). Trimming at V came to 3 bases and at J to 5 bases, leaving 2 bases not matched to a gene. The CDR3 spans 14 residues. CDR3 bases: TGTGCCAGTAGTATGGACAGGGGTTATCAGCCCCAGCATTTT. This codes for CASSMDRGYQPQHF.

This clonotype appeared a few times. CDR3 coding DNA: TGCAGCGTTGAAGATGGTCGGAACTCCTACGAGCAGTACTTC. Translated: CSVEDGRNSYEQYF. V usage is TRBV29-1 and J usage is TRBJ2-7; D gene unclear. This CDR3 region has 14 residues. The germline V gene has CDR1 SQVTM and CDR2 ANQGSEA. Trimming cost V 0 bases and J 0 bases, with 9 bases left between them.

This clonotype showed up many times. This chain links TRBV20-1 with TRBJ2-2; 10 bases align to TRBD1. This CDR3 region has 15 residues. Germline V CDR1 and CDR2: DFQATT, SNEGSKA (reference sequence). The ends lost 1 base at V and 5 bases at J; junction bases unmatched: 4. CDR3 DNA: TGCAGTGCTAGAGCCTGGGACAGGGGAACCGGGGAGCTGTTTTTT. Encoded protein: CSARAWDRGTGELFF.

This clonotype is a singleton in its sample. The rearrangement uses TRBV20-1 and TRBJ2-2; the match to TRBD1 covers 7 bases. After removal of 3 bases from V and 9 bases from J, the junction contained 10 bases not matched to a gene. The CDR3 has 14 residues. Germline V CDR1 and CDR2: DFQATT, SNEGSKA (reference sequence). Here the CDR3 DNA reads TGCAGTGCTAGCCGGGACAGTCCCCCGTGGGAGCTGTTTTTT. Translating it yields CSASRDSPPWELFF.

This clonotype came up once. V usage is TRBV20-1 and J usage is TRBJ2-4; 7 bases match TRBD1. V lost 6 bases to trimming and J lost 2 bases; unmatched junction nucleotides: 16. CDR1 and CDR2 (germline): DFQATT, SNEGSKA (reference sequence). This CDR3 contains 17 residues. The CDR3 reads CSAQIPGQRLTKNIQYF. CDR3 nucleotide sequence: TGCAGTGCCCAAATTCCGGGACAGAGGCTAACCAAAAACATTCAGTACTTC.

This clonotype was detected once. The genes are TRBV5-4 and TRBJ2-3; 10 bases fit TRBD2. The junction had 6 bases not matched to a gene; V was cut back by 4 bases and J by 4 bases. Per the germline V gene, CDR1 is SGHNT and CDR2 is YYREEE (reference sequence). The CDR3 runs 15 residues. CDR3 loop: CASSTNLAGADTQYF. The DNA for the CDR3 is TGTGCCAGCAGCACGAACCTAGCGGGGGCAGATACGCAGTATTTT.

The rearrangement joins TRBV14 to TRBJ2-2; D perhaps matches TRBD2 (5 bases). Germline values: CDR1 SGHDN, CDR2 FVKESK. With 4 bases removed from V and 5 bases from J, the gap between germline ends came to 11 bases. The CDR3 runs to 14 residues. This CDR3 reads CASSRLRGTGELFF. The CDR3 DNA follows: TGTGCCAGCAGCCGCCTACGCGGGACCGGGGAGCTGTTTTTT.

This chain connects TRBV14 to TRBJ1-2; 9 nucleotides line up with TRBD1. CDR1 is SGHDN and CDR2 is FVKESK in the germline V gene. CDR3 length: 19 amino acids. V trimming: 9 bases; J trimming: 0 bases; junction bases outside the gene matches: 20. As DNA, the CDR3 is TGTGCCAGGCCCTCGAAAGGAGGGACAGGGCTCCTTTCTAACTATGGCTACACCTTC. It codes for CARPSKGGTGLLSNYGYTF.

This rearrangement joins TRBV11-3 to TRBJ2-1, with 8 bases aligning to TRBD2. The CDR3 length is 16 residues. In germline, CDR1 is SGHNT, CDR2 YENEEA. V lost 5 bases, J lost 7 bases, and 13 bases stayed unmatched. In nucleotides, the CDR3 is TGTGCCAGCAGCACTGGCGGGCTAGCGGGTATGAATGAGCAGTTCTTC. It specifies CASSTGGLAGMNEQFF.

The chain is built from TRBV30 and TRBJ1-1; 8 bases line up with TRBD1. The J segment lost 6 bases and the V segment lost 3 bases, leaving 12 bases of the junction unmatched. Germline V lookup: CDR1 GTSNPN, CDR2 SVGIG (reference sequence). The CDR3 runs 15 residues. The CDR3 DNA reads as TGTGCCTGGAGGGGGGGGACAGGAGGTACTCCTGAAGCTTTCTTT. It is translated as CAWRGGTGGTPEAFF.

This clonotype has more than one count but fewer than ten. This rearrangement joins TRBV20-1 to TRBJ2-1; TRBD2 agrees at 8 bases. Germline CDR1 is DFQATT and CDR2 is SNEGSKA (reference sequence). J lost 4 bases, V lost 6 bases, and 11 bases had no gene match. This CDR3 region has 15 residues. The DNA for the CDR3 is TGCAGTGCGAGACCCGGGACTAGTTTGTACAATGAGCAGTTCTTC. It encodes CSARPGTSLYNEQFF.

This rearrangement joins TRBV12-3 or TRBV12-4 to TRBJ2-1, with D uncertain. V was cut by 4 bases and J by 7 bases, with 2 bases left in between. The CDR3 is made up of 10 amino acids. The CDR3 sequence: CASSSNEQFF. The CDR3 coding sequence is TGTGCCAGCAGTTCGAATGAGCAGTTCTTC.

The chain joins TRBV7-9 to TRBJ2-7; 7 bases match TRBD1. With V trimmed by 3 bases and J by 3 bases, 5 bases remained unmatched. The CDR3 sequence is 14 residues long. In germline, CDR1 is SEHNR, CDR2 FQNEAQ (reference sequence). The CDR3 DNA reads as TGTGCCAGCAGCTTGGCCGGGACAGACTACGAGCAGTACTTC. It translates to CASSLAGTDYEQYF.

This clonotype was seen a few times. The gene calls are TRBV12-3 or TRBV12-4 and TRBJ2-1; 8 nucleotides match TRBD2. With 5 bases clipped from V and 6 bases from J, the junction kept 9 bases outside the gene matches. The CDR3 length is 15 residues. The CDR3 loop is CASSRTTAGGNEQFF. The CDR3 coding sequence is TGTGCCAGCAGTCGTACGACGGCGGGAGGCAATGAGCAGTTCTTC.

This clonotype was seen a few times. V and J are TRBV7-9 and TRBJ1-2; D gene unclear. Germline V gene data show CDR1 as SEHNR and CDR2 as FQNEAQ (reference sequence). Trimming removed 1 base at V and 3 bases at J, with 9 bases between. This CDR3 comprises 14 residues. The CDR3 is CASSLVTNDYGYTF. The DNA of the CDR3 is TGTGCCAGCAGCTTAGTGACGAACGACTATGGCTACACCTTC.

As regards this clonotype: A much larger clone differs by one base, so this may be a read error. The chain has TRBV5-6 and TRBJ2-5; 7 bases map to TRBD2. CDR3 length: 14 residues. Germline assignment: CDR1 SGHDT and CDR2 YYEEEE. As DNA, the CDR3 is TGTCCCAGCAGGAAAGGACTAGGACAAGAGACCCAGTACTTC. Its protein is CPSRKGLGQETQYF.

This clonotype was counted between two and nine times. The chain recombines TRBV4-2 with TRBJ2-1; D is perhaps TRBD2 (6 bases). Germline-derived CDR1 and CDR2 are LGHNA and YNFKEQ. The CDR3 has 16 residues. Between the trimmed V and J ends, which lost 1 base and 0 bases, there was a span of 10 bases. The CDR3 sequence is CASSQAASDSYNEQFF. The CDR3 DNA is TGTGCCAGCAGCCAAGCCGCTAGCGACTCCTACAATGAGCAGTTCTTC.

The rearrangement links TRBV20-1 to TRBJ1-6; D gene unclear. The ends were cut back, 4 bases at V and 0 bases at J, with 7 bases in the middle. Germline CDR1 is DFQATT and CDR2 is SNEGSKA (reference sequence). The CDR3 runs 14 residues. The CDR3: CSAIRNSYNSPLHF. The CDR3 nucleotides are TGCAGTGCTATAAGGAACTCCTATAATTCACCCCTCCACTTT.

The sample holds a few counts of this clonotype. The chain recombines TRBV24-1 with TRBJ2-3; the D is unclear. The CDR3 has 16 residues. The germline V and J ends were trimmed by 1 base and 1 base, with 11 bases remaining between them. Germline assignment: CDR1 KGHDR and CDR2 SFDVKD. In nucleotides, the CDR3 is TGTGCCACCAGTGATTTAAAGTTCGCCGGCACAGATACGCAGTATTTT. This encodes CATSDLKFAGTDTQYF.

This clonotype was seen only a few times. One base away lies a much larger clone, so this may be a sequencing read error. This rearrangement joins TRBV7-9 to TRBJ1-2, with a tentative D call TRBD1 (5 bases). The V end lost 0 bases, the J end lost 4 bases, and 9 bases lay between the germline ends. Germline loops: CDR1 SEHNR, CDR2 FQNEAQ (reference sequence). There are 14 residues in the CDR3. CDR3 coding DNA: TGTGCCAGCAGCTTAGCGGCAGGGATCTATGGCTACACCTTC. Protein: CASSLAAGIYGYTF.

The CDR3 region has the DNA TGTGCCAGCTCACCGGGGGGGGCAGACCCTGGCTACGAGCAGTACGTC. Amino acid sequence: CASSPGGADPGYEQYV. The chain links TRBV18 to TRBJ2-7; weak D call: TRBD2 (7 bases). From germline, CDR1 is KGHSH and CDR2 LQKENI. CDR3 size: 16 residues. The V and J ends lost 3 bases and 3 bases respectively, with 18 bases between them.